This entry lists 5 T cell receptor beta chains sequenced from one sample in a study of shared clonotypes between healthy human individuals. Naive CD8 cells comprised CD45RO-negative, CCR7-positively selected cells, excluding terminally differentiated effector memory CD45RA+ cells. Repertoires were generated with immunoSEQ multiplex PCR, while TCRdb's copy carries only in-frame clones and drops some. Of some 2 million clones in the sample, roughly 94% were seen once. Sequences were obtained from naive CD8+ T cells sorted from blood. The receptors here all came from a man younger than 35 in good health.

The chain couples TRBV5-8 to TRBJ1-2, with a tentative D call TRBD1 (5 bases). Germline V gives CDR1 SGHTS, CDR2 YDEGEE. The V end was cut by 4 bases, the J end by 7 bases, with 11 bases between. The CDR3 is 12 amino acids. In nucleotides, the CDR3 is TGTGCCAGCAGCCCCACAGGTGGTGGCTACACCTTC. Translating it yields CASSPTGGGYTF.

The chain recombines TRBV28 with TRBJ1-4; the D gene is possibly TRBD1 (5 bases). The CDR3 is 16 amino acids. CDR1 MDHEN and CDR2 SYDVKM come from the germline V gene. The V and J ends lost 2 bases and 3 bases respectively, with 13 bases between them. This CDR3 reads CASSLLTVGANEKLFF. CDR3 sequence (DNA): TGTGCCAGCAGTTTACTTACGGTGGGGGCTAATGAAAAACTGTTTTTT. The full variable domain, its missing parts supplied by reference TRBV28 and TRBJ1-4, is DVKVTQSSRYLVKRTGEKVFLECVQDMDHENMFWYRQDPGLGLRLIYFSYDVKMKEKGDIPEGYSVSREKKERFSLILESASTNQTSMYLCASSLLTVGANEKLFFGSGTQLSVL.

Notes on this clone: One end of the junction varies from germline; a read error may be responsible. The V and J genes are TRBV7-7 and TRBJ2-1, with no clear D. CDR1 is SSHAT, CDR2 FNYEAQ, per germline (reference sequence). The CDR3 has 15 residues. The DNA of the CDR3 is TGTGCTAGCAGCTCTAGTTTAAGCTCCTACAATGAGCAGTTCTTC. Translation: CASSSSLSSYNEQFF.

The chain recombines TRBV27 with TRBJ1-2; 7 nucleotides line up with TRBD1. This CDR3 comprises 15 residues. After removal of 0 bases from V and 5 bases from J, the junction contained 6 bases not matched to a gene. Germline V CDR1 and CDR2: MNHEY, SMNVEV (reference sequence). CDR3 region: CASSLSRQGHYGYTF. Here the CDR3 DNA reads TGTGCCAGCAGTTTATCGCGACAGGGTCATTATGGCTACACCTTC.

This clone showed up just a few times. V is TRBV2 and J is TRBJ1-2, with D hard to call. CDR3 size: 9 residues. The V and J ends lost 8 bases and 6 bases respectively, with 4 bases between them. CDR1 is SNHLY and CDR2 is FYNNEI in the germline V gene. The CDR3 region is CASEDGYTF. The CDR3 DNA reads TGTGCCAGCGAGGATGGCTACACCTTC. The variable domain in full, completed from reference TRBV2 and TRBJ1-2, reads EPEVTQTPSHQVTQMGQEVILRCVPISNHLYFYWYRQILGQKVEFLVSFYNNEISEKSEIFDDQFSVERPDGSNFTLKIRSTKLEDSAMYFCASEDGYTFGSGTRLTVV.